The source of this TCR beta chain is a study of CD8 T cells in ankylosing spondylitis. Study conclusions and caveats: Clones linked to disease were reported to show significant enrichment in matched ankylosing spondylitis synovial fluid. As for the disease-linked clones, they showed a CD8+ phenotype and occurred at relatively low frequencies in peripheral blood. Blood of patients with ankylosing spondylitis appeared to be characterized by a TCR beta motif of eight highly homologous variants.

Quantitative 5'-RACE with molecular barcodes produced the TCR beta libraries. MiXCR was run by TCRdb on the 5' RACE reads, yielding one entry per CDR3 protein. The sample has hundreds of thousands of distinct CDR3 sequences; roughly 8.2% are singletons. This clonotype was recorded at least ten times. Antigen specificity is unknown. This TCR was recovered from a female donor with ankylosing spondylitis or in good health (not recorded which). The sequenced sample was blood, either unsorted or a sorted T cell fraction (not recorded which).

The CDR3 loop reads CASSGSVGGGYGYTF. As DNA, the CDR3 is TGTGCCAGCAGCGGTTCGGTGGGAGGGGGCTATGGCTACACCTTC. The rearrangement links TRBV9 to TRBJ1-2, with D possibly TRBD1 on 6 matching bases. Germline V gene sequence: CDR1 SGDLS, CDR2 YYNGEE. The V end lost 3 bases, the J end lost 4 bases, and 16 bases lay between the germline ends. CDR3 length: 15 residues.